The next 10 T cell receptor beta chains were all read from a single sample in a study of blood T cell repertoires in COVID-19. Produced via immunoSEQ multiplex PCR; TCRdb's table is partial and in-frame only. The repertoire holds around 59,000 clones, with approximately 90% as singletons. Sequencing input: peripheral blood. These receptors were collected from a man in his sixties with acute or convalescent COVID-19.

The chain links TRBV6-5 to TRBJ1-1; unclear D gene. Germline CDR1 and CDR2: MNHEY and SVGAGI. The V gene lost 7 bases and the J gene lost 1 base, with 16 bases spanning the gap. The CDR3 has 15 residues. For the CDR3, the DNA is TGTGCCAGCAACGATCTCGGGAACCCGAACACTGAAGCTTTCTTT. This encodes CASNDLGNPNTEAFF.

The rearrangement uses TRBV11-2 and TRBJ1-4; maybe TRBD1 (5 bases). The V and J ends lost 0 bases and 3 bases respectively, with 11 bases between them. CDR3 length: 16 residues. Looked up from germline, CDR1 is SGHAT and CDR2 is FQNNGV. CDR3: CASSLDWGVANEKLFF. CDR3 in DNA: TGTGCCAGCAGCTTAGATTGGGGGGTCGCTAATGAAAAACTGTTTTTT.

The rearrangement uses TRBV27 and TRBJ2-2; no clear D. Trimming took off 5 bases at V and 5 bases at J, with 12 bases between the two ends. This CDR3 has 14 residues. Germline V lookup: CDR1 MNHEY, CDR2 SMNVEV (reference sequence). CDR3 loop: CASSPPGLTGELFF. The CDR3 DNA reads as TGTGCCAGCAGTCCTCCCGGGTTGACCGGGGAGCTGTTTTTT.

The rearrangement links TRBV7-2 to TRBJ2-7; 8 nucleotides align to TRBD1. The trim removed 4 bases at V and 3 bases at J, leaving 5 bases unmatched. In germline, CDR1 is SGHTA, CDR2 FQGNSA. The CDR3 totals 14 residues. The CDR3 DNA reads TGTGCCAGCAGCTCCCGGACAGGGAACTACGAGCAGTACTTC. Translation gives CASSSRTGNYEQYF.

The chain carries TRBV19 and TRBJ2-1; TRBD2 agrees at 8 bases. The CDR3 spans 14 residues. J lost 8 bases, V lost 2 bases, and 5 bases had no gene match. Germline V lookup: CDR1 LNHDA, CDR2 SQIVND (reference sequence). The CDR3 is CASSIREGSYEQFF. CDR3 DNA sequence: TGTGCCAGTAGTATACGGGAGGGGTCCTATGAGCAGTTCTTC.

The chain has TRBV16 and TRBJ2-6, with D tentatively TRBD1 (6 bases). This CDR3 is 18 amino acids long. V was pared by 0 bases and J by 3 bases, with 15 bases between. Germline CDR1 is KGHSY and CDR2 is FQNENV. The CDR3 DNA follows: TGTGCCAGCAGCCAATCGTACAGACAGGTTTATGGGGCCAACGTCCTGACTTTC. Translated: CASSQSYRQVYGANVLTF.

This rearrangement joins TRBV16 to TRBJ2-1, with a weak D call TRBD2 (5 bases). Per the germline V gene, CDR1 is KGHSY and CDR2 is FQNENV. CDR3 length equals 12 residues. Trimming took off 0 bases at V and 8 bases at J, with 5 bases between the two ends. CDR3 DNA sequence: TGTGCCAGCAGCCAATCGAGGGATGAGCAGTTCTTC. Translation gives CASSQSRDEQFF.

The chain carries TRBV7-3 and TRBJ2-2; the match to TRBD2 covers 9 bases. The junction had 14 bases not matched to a gene; V was cut back by 5 bases and J by 7 bases. The CDR3 is 17 amino acids. Looked up from germline, CDR1 is SGHTA and CDR2 is FQGTGA. For the CDR3, the DNA is TGTGCCAGCAGCCCATCGTCGTGGCGGGAGGGCCACGGGGAGCTGTTTTTT. Protein sequence: CASSPSSWREGHGELFF. Full variable domain (rest looked up from reference TRBV7-3 and TRBJ2-2): GAGVSQTPSNKVTEKGKYVELRCDPISGHTALYWYRQSLGQGPEFLIYFQGTGAADDSGLPNDRFFAVRPEGSVSTLKIQRTERGDSAVYLCASSPSSWREGHGELFFGEGSRLTVL.

The chain recombines TRBV25-1 with TRBJ2-2; 7 nucleotides agree with TRBD2. Germline CDR1 and CDR2: MGHDK and SYGVNS. Losses at the gene ends were 6 bases for V and 5 bases for J; bases not matched to a gene: 9. This CDR3 spans 15 amino acids. The CDR3 DNA reads as TGTGCCAGCAGGCCCAGCGGGATTTCGACCGGGGAGCTGTTTTTT. The encoded protein is CASRPSGISTGELFF.

V gene TRBV18 combines with J gene TRBJ1-1; tentative D call: TRBD1 (6 bases). The CDR3 runs 16 residues. Germline V gene data show CDR1 as KGHSH and CDR2 as LQKENI. V was shortened by 0 bases and J by 0 bases, with 11 bases between the two germline ends. CDR3: CASSPPNRVMNTEAFF. The CDR3 region has the DNA TGTGCCAGCTCACCACCGAACAGGGTCATGAACACTGAAGCTTTCTTT.